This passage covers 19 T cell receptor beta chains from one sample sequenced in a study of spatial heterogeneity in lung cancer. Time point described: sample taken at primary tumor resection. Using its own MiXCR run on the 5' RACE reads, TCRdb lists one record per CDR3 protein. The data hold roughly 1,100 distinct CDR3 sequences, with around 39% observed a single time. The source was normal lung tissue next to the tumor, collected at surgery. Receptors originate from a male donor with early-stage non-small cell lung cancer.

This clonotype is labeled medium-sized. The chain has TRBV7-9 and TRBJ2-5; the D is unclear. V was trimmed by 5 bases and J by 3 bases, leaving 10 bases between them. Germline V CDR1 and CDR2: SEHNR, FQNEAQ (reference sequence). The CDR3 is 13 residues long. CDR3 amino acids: CASSPVDEETQYF. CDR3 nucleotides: TGTGCCAGCAGCCCAGTTGATGAAGAGACCCAGTACTTC.

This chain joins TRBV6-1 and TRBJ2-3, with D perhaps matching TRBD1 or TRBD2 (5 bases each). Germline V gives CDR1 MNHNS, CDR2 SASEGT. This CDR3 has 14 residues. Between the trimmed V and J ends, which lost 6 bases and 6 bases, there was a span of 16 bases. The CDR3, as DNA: TGTGCCAGCAGGGAACCGGGACGCCCGGATACGCAGTATTTT. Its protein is CASREPGRPDTQYF.

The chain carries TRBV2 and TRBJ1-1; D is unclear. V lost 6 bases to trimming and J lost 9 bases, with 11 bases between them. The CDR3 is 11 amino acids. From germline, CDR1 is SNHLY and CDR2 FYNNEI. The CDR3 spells CASRFQEKAFF. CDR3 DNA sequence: TGTGCCAGCAGATTTCAGGAGAAAGCTTTCTTT.

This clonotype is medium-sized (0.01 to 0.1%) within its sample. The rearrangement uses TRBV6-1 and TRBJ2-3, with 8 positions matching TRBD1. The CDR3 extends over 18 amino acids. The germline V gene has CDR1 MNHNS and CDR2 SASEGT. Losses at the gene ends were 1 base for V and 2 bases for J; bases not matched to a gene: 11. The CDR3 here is CASSEGTGWRGTTDTQYF. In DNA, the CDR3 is TGTGCCAGCAGTGAAGGGACAGGGTGGCGGGGAACCACAGATACGCAGTATTTT.

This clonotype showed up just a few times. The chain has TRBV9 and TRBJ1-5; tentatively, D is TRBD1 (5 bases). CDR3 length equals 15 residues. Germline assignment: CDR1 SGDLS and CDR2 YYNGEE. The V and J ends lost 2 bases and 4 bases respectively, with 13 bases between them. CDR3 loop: CASSVTPTVNQPQHF. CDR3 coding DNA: TGTGCCAGCAGCGTTACCCCGACAGTAAATCAGCCCCAGCATTTT.

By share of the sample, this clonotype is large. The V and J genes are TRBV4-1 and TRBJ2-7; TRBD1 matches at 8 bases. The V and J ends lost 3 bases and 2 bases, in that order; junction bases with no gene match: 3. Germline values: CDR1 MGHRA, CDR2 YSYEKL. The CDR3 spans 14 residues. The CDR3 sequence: CASSHGTGPYEQYF. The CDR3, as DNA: TGCGCCAGCAGCCACGGGACAGGTCCCTACGAGCAGTACTTC.

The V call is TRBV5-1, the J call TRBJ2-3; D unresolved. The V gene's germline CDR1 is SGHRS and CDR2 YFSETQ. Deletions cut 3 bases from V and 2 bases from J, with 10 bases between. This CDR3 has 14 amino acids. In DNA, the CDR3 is TGCGCCAGCAGCTCGCTAGTTTTCACAGATACGCAGTATTTT. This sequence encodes CASSSLVFTDTQYF.

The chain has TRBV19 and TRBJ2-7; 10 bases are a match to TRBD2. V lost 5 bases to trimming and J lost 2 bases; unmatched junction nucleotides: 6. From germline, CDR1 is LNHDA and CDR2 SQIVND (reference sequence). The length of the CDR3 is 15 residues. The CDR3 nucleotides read TGTGCCAGTAGTGTACTAGCGGGGCCAACCTACGAGCAGTACTTC. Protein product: CASSVLAGPTYEQYF.

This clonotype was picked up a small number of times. The CDR3 is CASSNRQGNPNSPLHF. DNA for the CDR3: TGTGCCAGCAGTAACCGACAGGGGAATCCAAATTCACCCCTCCACTTT. V and J are TRBV28 and TRBJ1-6; 8 bases agree with TRBD1. CDR1 MDHEN and CDR2 SYDVKM come from the germline V gene. The length of the CDR3 is 16 residues. The trim removed 5 bases at V and 7 bases at J, leaving 10 bases unmatched.

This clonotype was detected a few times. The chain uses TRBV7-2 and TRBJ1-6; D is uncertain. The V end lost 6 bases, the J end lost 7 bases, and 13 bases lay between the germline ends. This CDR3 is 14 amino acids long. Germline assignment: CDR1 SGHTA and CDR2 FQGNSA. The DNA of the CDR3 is TGTGCCAGCAGGGCCGGGTTGGGAAATTCACCCCTCCACTTT. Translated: CASRAGLGNSPLHF. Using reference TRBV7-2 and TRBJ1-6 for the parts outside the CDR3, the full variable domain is GAGVSQSPSNKVTEKGKDVELRCDPISGHTALYWYRQSLGQGLEFLIYFQGNSAPDKSGLPSDRFSAERTGGSVSTLTIQRTQQEDSAVYLCASRAGLGNSPLHFGNGTRLTVT.

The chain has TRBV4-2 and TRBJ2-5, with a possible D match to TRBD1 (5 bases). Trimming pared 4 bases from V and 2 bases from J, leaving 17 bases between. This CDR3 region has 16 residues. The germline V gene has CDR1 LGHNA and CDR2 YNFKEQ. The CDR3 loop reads CASSRGVQTVQETQYF. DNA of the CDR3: TGTGCCAGCAGCCGCGGAGTTCAGACAGTACAAGAGACCCAGTACTTC.

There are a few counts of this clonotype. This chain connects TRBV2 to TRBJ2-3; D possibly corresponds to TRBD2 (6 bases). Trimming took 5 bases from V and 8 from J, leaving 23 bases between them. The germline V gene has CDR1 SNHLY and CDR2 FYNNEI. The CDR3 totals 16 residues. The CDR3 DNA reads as TGTGCCAGCAGTACCGGAGGGGCAGGGAACGGGGTTACGCAGTATTTT. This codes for CASSTGGAGNGVTQYF.

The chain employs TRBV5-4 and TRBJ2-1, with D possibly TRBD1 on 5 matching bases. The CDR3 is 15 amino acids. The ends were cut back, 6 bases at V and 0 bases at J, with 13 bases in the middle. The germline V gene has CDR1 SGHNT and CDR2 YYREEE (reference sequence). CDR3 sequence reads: CASNQGASSYNEQFF. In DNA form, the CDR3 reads TGTGCCAGCAATCAGGGCGCTAGCTCCTACAATGAGCAGTTCTTC.

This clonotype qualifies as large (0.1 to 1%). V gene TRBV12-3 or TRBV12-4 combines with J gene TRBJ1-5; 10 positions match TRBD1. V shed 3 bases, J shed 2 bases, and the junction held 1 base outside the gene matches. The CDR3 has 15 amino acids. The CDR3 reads CASSFGTGGNQPQHF. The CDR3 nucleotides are TGTGCCAGCAGTTTTGGGACAGGGGGCAATCAGCCCCAGCATTTT.

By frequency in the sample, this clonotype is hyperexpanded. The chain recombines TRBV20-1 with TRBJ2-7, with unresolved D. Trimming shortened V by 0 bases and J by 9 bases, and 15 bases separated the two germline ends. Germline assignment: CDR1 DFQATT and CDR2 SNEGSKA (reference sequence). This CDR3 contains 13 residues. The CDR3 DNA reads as TGCAGTGCTAGAGAACCGGGCCCCCAGGCGCAGTACTTC. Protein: CSAREPGPQAQYF.

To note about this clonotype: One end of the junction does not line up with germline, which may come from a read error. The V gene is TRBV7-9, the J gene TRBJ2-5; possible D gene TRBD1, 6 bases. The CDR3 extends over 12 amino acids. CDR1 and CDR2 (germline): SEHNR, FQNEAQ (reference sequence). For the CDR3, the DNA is TGTACCAGCGACAGGCGCCAAGAGACTCAGTACTTC. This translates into CTSDRRQETQYF.

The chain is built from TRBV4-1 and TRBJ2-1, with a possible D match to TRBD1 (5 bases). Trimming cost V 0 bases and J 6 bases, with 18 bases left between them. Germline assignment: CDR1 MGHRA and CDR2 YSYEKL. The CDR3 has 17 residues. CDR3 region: CASSQDSMKGSINEQFF. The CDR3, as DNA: TGCGCCAGCAGCCAAGATTCGATGAAGGGGTCAATCAATGAGCAGTTCTTC.

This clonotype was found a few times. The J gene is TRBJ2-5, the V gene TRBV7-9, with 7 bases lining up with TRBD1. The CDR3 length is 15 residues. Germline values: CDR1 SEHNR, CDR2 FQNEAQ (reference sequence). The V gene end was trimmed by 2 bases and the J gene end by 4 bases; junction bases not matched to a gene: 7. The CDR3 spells CASSLPGTVGETQYF. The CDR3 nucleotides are TGTGCCAGCAGCTTACCCGGGACAGTCGGAGAGACCCAGTACTTC.

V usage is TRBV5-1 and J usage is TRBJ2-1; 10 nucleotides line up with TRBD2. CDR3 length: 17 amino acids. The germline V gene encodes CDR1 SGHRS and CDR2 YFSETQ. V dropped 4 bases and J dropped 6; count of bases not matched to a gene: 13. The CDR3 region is CASSMGAWASGSNEQFF. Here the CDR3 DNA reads TGCGCCAGCAGCATGGGGGCTTGGGCTAGCGGGAGCAATGAGCAGTTCTTC. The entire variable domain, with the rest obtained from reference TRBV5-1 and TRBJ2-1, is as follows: KAGVTQTPRYLIKTRGQQVTLSCSPISGHRSVSWYQQTPGQGLQFLFEYFSETQRNKGNFPGRFSGRQFSNSRSEMNVSTLELGDSALYLCASSMGAWASGSNEQFFGPGTRLTVL.